The TCR beta chain under discussion was sequenced for a study of early T cells in non-severe SARS-CoV-2 infection. V lost 9 bases and J 2 bases, leaving 8 bases between the germline ends. The CDR3 covers 12 residues. Per the germline V gene, CDR1 is SGHTA and CDR2 is FQGNSA. There are many counts of this clonotype. Attachment of unique molecular identifiers to individual cDNA molecules was performed. TCRdb reprocessed the 5' RACE reads with MiXCR, giving one entry per CDR3 protein. The table lists about 23,000 distinct CDR3 sequences, over 4% of them singletons. Specimen: whole blood. This receptor was obtained from an adult who was a healthcare worker with PCR-confirmed SARS-CoV-2 infection or an uninfected control (not recorded which). The chain combines TRBV7-2 with TRBJ2-1; TRBD1 is a possible D gene (5 bases). The chain's CDR3 is CASEQAYNEQFF. The CDR3 DNA is TGTGCCAGTGAACAGGCCTACAATGAGCAGTTCTTC.